This T cell receptor (beta chain) was found in a study of cytomegalovirus exposure and HLA in healthy donors. Trimming left V 8 bases short and J 5 bases short, with 10 bases between. The V gene's germline CDR1 is LNHDA and CDR2 SQIVND (reference sequence). The CDR3 has 11 residues. Vbeta (60) and Jbeta (13) primers were used in the PCR. Here immunoSEQ multiplex PCR was the method, and the copy in TCRdb shows in-frame clones only, minus some. The sample has about 160,000 clones, about three quarters seen once. This sequence was found in a woman aged 25 to 39 in good health and CMV-seronegative. J is TRBJ2-7 and V is TRBV19; D possibly corresponds to TRBD1 (5 bases). The sample was PBMCs. The DNA of the CDR3 is TGTGCCAGTGGCAGGGCCGACGAGCAGTACTTC. Translation: CASGRADEQYF.